A single sample is the source of the 19 T cell receptor beta chains below, sequenced in a study of Graves' ophthalmopathy and Graves' hyperthyroidism. RNA transcripts were the template, and TCR beta CDR3 regions were amplified from them. First-round RT-PCR employed HTBI primers, with a second-round multiplex PCR after it. TCRdb recomputed calls from the multiplex PCR reads with MiXCR, one row per CDR3 protein. This sample carries under 400,000 distinct CDR3 sequences, roughly a sixth of them seen once, and the ten largest clones take 10% to 15%. Material for sequencing was peripheral blood. The receptors here all came from an adult man with Graves' ophthalmopathy.

Many counts were recorded for this clonotype. This chain uses TRBV27 with TRBJ1-1; D gene ambiguous. The CDR3 loop spans 14 amino acids. V lost 4 bases and J 2 bases, leaving 11 bases between the germline ends. Germline CDR1 reads MNHEY; CDR2 reads SMNVEV (reference sequence). CDR3: CASSSHRVNTEAFF. In nucleotides, the CDR3 is TGTGCCAGCAGTTCACACCGGGTAAACACTGAAGCTTTCTTT.

The sample holds many counts of this clonotype. The V call is TRBV7-9, the J call TRBJ2-7, with D possibly called TRBD1 or TRBD2 (5 bases each). Germline lookup yields CDR1 SEHNR and CDR2 FQNEAQ (reference sequence). V shed 4 bases and J shed 2 bases, with 9 bases lying between them. This CDR3 comprises 13 residues. The CDR3 loop is CASSWDRPYEQYF. For the CDR3, the DNA is TGTGCCAGCAGCTGGGACCGACCCTACGAGCAGTACTTC.

This clonotype was recorded many times. V is TRBV11-2 and J is TRBJ2-2, with 7 bases lining up with TRBD1. This CDR3 is built from 17 residues. Per germline, CDR1 SGHAT and CDR2 FQNNGV. Unmatched junction bases numbered 12, after V lost 2 bases and J lost 6 bases. CDR3 DNA: TGTGCCAGCAGCTTAAGTCCAGACAGGGCAAGGGCCGGGGAGCTGTTTTTT. It encodes CASSLSPDRARAGELFF. Full variable domain (rest looked up from reference TRBV11-2 and TRBJ2-2): EAGVAQSPRYKIIEKRQSVAFWCNPISGHATLYWYQQILGQGPKLLIQFQNNGVVDDSQLPKDRFSAERLKGVDSTLKIQPAKLEDSAVYLCASSLSPDRARAGELFFGEGSRLTVL.

This clonotype has a count of ten or more. J is TRBJ2-5 and V is TRBV20-1; 10 nucleotides align to TRBD2. The germline V gene has CDR1 DFQATT and CDR2 SNEGSKA (reference sequence). J was trimmed by 0 bases and V by 7 bases; bases with no gene match: 2. The CDR3 sequence is 13 residues long. The CDR3 is CSGAGGNQETQYF. The CDR3 DNA follows: TGCAGTGGAGCGGGAGGGAACCAAGAGACCCAGTACTTC.

This chain's CDR3 is CASSLMVEKSGYTF. DNA of the CDR3: TGTGCCAGCAGTTTAATGGTTGAGAAGAGTGGCTACACCTTC. The chain joins TRBV6-5 to TRBJ1-2; D not resolved. CDR1 and CDR2 from the germline V gene are MNHEY and SVGAGI. This CDR3 comprises 14 residues. V was shortened by 4 bases and J by 7 bases, with 16 bases between the two germline ends.

The rearrangement joins TRBV7-2 to TRBJ2-2, with D possibly matching TRBD2 (6 bases). Trimming cost V 7 bases and J 8 bases, with 17 bases left between them. Germline lookup yields CDR1 SGHTA and CDR2 FQGNSA. The CDR3 totals 14 residues. CDR3 bases: TGTGCCAGCAACTACCGCTCGGGAGCGGGGGAGCTGTTTTTT. Protein sequence: CASNYRSGAGELFF.

This chain uses TRBV4-3 with TRBJ2-2; D is possibly TRBD1 (5 bases). The CDR3 contains 14 residues. The germline V gene has CDR1 LGHNA and CDR2 YSLEER. The ends were cut back, 2 bases at V and 7 bases at J, with 11 bases in the middle. CDR3 DNA: TGCGCCAGCAGCCAACAGGACATGGTCGGGGAGCTGTTTTTT. Amino acids: CASSQQDMVGELFF.

This clonotype was recorded many times. The chain couples TRBV11-1 to TRBJ2-2, with D perhaps TRBD2 (5 bases). CDR3 size: 18 residues. In germline, CDR1 is SGHAT, CDR2 FQDESV (reference sequence). The V gene lost 1 base and the J gene lost 5 bases, with 20 bases spanning the gap. The CDR3 sequence is CASSLETFSVRGTGELFF. The CDR3 DNA reads TGTGCCAGCAGCTTAGAAACGTTTAGCGTCCGAGGAACCGGGGAGCTGTTTTTT.

This clonotype was detected many times. The chain recombines TRBV11-2 with TRBJ2-5; D is undetermined. Trimming removed 7 bases from V and 1 base from J, with 13 bases in between. Looked up from germline, CDR1 is SGHAT and CDR2 is FQNNGV. This CDR3 has 14 residues. The CDR3 nucleotides read TGTGCCAGCACCGGCACAAAAGGCCAAGAGACCCAGTACTTC. Translation gives CASTGTKGQETQYF.

This clonotype came up many times. CDR3 coding DNA: TGTGCCACCAGTGTTCCGGGTAAGAATTCACCCCTCCACTTT. The encoded protein is CATSVPGKNSPLHF. V is TRBV24-1 and J is TRBJ1-6; D unresolved. This CDR3 has 14 residues. CDR1 and CDR2 from the germline V gene are KGHDR and SFDVKD. V shed 5 bases and J shed 7 bases, with 11 bases lying between them.

This clonotype was seen repeatedly, ten times or more. The chain is built from TRBV20-1 and TRBJ1-1; D uncertain. The CDR3 totals 16 residues. V gave up 0 bases and J gave up 3 bases, with 17 bases separating them. The germline CDR1 and CDR2 sequences are DFQATT and SNEGSKA (reference sequence). As DNA, the CDR3 is TGCAGTGCTAGAGACAGTCGGTGGATTGGGGACACTGAAGCTTTCTTT. Protein sequence: CSARDSRWIGDTEAFF.

This clonotype was counted ten times or more. The genes are TRBV6-1 and TRBJ2-7; 9 nucleotides line up with TRBD2. J was trimmed by 2 bases and V by 7 bases; bases with no gene match: 9. The CDR3 is made up of 15 amino acids. Germline loops: CDR1 MNHNS, CDR2 SASEGT. This CDR3 is CASTRLTSGAYEQYF. DNA of the CDR3: TGTGCCAGCACCCGCCTGACTAGCGGAGCCTACGAGCAGTACTTC.

This clonotype was found a few times. An end of the junction does not agree with germline; a read error may underlie this. V gene TRBV28 combines with J gene TRBJ1-2, with D possibly TRBD1 on 5 matching bases. The CDR3 loop spans 15 amino acids. Per the germline V gene, CDR1 is MDHEN and CDR2 is SYDVKM. The DNA for the CDR3 is TGTGCCAGCAGTTACAACCGCGACAGTAACTATGGCTACAACTTC. This sequence encodes CASSYNRDSNYGYNF.

This clonotype showed up many times. This rearrangement joins TRBV6-1 to TRBJ2-7; D uncertain. The CDR3 contains 12 residues. The V and J ends lost 6 bases and 0 bases respectively, with 6 bases between them. The germline V gene has CDR1 MNHNS and CDR2 SASEGT. The CDR3 reads CASRRNSYEQYF. For the CDR3, the DNA is TGTGCCAGCAGGAGAAACTCCTACGAGCAGTACTTC.

This clonotype was detected many times. The rearrangement uses TRBV6-2 or TRBV6-3 and TRBJ2-5; 7 positions match TRBD2. Germline V gene sequence: CDR1 MNHEY, CDR2 SVGEGT. The CDR3 length is 16 residues. V shed 3 bases and J 2 bases; nucleotides not matched to a gene: 9. In DNA form, the CDR3 reads TGTGCCAGCAGTTATGGTCCAGGGAGGGAACAAGAGACCCAGTACTTC. Its protein is CASSYGPGREQETQYF.

The chain uses TRBV11-2 and TRBJ1-3; tentative D call: TRBD1 (6 bases). The CDR3 loop spans 15 amino acids. Germline CDR1 and CDR2: SGHAT and FQNNGV. V lost 2 bases and J 4 bases, leaving 12 bases between the germline ends. CDR3 loop: CASSLLGGRGNTIYF. The CDR3 bases are TGTGCCAGCAGCTTACTGGGGGGGCGAGGAAACACCATATATTTT. Using reference TRBV11-2 and TRBJ1-3 for the parts outside the CDR3, the full variable domain is EAGVAQSPRYKIIEKRQSVAFWCNPISGHATLYWYQQILGQGPKLLIQFQNNGVVDDSQLPKDRFSAERLKGVDSTLKIQPAKLEDSAVYLCASSLLGGRGNTIYFGEGSWLTVV.

This clonotype was counted at least ten times. The chain recombines TRBV30 with TRBJ2-3; TRBD2 might be the D (5 bases). There are 13 residues in the CDR3. V dropped 7 bases and J dropped 0 bases, with 11 bases sitting between them. Looked up from germline, CDR1 is GTSNPN and CDR2 is SVGIG (reference sequence). The CDR3: CASSGTSTDTQYF. The CDR3 DNA is TGTGCCTCCTCGGGAACTAGCACAGATACGCAGTATTTT.

This clonotype was observed at least ten times. The V call is TRBV6-6, the J call TRBJ1-1; D is unresolved. CDR3 length: 13 amino acids. V lost 8 bases, J lost 0 bases, and 10 bases lay in between. Germline V gene sequence: CDR1 MNHNY, CDR2 SVGAGI (reference sequence). The CDR3 nucleotides are TGTGCCAGCCGGACTTCCATGAACACTGAAGCTTTCTTT. Translated, it gives CASRTSMNTEAFF.

This clonotype was seen many times. The CDR3 nucleotides read TGCGCCAGCAGCCAAGAATCAGGCAGTACCGTCTATGGCTACACCTTC. This sequence encodes CASSQESGSTVYGYTF. This rearrangement joins TRBV4-1 to TRBJ1-2; D unclear. The ends were cut back, 0 bases at V and 4 bases at J, with 15 bases in the middle. Germline lookup yields CDR1 MGHRA and CDR2 YSYEKL. The CDR3 has 16 amino acids.